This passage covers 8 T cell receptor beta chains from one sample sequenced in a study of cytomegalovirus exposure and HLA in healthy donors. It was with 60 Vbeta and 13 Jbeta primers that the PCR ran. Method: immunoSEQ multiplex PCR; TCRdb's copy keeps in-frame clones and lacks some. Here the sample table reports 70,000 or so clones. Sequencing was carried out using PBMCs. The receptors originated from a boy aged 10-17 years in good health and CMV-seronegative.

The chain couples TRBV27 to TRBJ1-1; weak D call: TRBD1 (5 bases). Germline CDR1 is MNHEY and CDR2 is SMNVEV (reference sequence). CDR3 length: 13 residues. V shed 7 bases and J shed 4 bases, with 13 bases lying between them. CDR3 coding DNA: TGTGCCAGCACGGGACTTCTGGGCACTGAAGCTTTCTTT. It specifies CASTGLLGTEAFF.

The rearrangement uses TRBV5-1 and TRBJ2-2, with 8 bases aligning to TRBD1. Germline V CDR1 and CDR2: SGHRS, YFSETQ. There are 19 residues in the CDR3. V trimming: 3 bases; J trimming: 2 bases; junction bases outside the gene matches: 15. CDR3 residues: CASSWGRTGTLRNTGELFF. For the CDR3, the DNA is TGCGCCAGCAGCTGGGGTAGGACAGGGACCCTGAGAAACACCGGGGAGCTGTTTTTT.

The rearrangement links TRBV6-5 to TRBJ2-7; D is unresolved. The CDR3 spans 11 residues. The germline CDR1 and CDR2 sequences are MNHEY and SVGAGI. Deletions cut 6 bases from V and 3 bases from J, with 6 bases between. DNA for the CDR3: TGTGCCAGCAGCGACAACTACGAGCAGTACTTC. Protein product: CASSDNYEQYF.

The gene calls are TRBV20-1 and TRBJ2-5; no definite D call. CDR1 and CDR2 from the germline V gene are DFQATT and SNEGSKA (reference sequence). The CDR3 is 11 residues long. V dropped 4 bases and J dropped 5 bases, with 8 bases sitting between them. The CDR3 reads CSAMELETQYF. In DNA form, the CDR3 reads TGCAGTGCTATGGAGCTTGAGACCCAGTACTTC.

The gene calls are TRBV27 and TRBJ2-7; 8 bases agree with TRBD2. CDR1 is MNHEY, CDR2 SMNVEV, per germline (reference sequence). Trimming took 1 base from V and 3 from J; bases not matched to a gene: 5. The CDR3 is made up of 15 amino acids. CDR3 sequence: CASSLYGGGIYEQYF. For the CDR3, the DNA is TGTGCCAGCAGTTTATACGGGGGGGGTATCTACGAGCAGTACTTC.

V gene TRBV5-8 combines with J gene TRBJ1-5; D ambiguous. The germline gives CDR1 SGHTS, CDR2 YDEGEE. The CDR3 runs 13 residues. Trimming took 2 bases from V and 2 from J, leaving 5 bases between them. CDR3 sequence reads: CASSFERNQPQHF. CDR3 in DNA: TGTGCCAGCAGCTTTGAGCGCAATCAGCCCCAGCATTTT.

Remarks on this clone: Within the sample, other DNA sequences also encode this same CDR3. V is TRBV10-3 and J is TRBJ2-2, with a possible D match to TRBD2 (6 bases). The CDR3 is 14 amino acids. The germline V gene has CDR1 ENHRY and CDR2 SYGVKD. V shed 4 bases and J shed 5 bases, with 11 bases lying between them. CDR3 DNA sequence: TGTGCCATCAGTGGGACCGGAGGGACCGGGGAGCTGTTTTTT. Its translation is CAISGTGGTGELFF.

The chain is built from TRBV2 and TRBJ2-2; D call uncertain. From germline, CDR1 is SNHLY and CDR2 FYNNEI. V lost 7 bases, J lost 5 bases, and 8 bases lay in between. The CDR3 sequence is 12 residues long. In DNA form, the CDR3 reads TGTGCCAGCAATTGGCCTACCGGGGAGCTGTTTTTT. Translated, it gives CASNWPTGELFF.